These 18 T cell receptor beta chains share one sample of origin, sequenced in a study of TIL therapy for anti-PD-1-resistant metastatic lung cancer (dated by TCRdb to the early 2020s). TCR beta CDR3 regions were amplified from genomic DNA with the immunoSEQ v3 hsTCRB kit using bias-controlled multiplex PCR. This is the immuneACCESS table as TCRdb keeps it, with only in-frame sequences that have V and J called. A part of the clones is gone; compared with another copy, unresolved V genes explain less than half, and the rest is unexplained. For this sample the table gives under 100,000 clones, of which about three fifths were detected only once. 9.5% to 12% of the sample belongs to the ten largest clones. According to the study, the label for this sample's time point signals: pre-treatment sample, taken before nivolumab and TIL therapy. The baseline tumor samples, taken from the same resection that was used to grow TIL, were excised metastases, most often pleural nodules or supraclavicular lymph nodes.

This material consisted of tumor tissue, taken at baseline. These receptors were taken from a person aged 25 to 79 with non-small cell lung cancer.

Points on this clone: An end of the junction does not agree with germline; a read error may underlie this. The chain uses TRBV27 and TRBJ2-7; weak D call: TRBD1 (5 bases). Germline CDR1 is MNHEY and CDR2 is SMNVEV (reference sequence). The CDR3 extends over 16 amino acids. The CDR3 coding sequence is TGTGCCAGCAGCCCATCGGCCGGCGAGTGGGGCTACCAGCAGTACTTC. It is translated as CASSPSAGEWGYQQYF.

This chain connects TRBV7-8 to TRBJ2-2; D not certain. The CDR3 loop spans 15 amino acids. Looked up from germline, CDR1 is SGHVS and CDR2 is FQNEAQ. V was trimmed by 1 base and J by 1 base, leaving 7 bases between them. The CDR3 DNA follows: TGTGCCAGCAGCTTAGTGGCAGGGAACACCGGGGAGCTGTTTTTT. It is translated as CASSLVAGNTGELFF.

The chain joins TRBV7-3 to TRBJ2-3, with D perhaps matching TRBD2 (6 bases). V was clipped by 5 bases and J by 13 bases, with 19 bases between them. From germline, CDR1 is SGHTA and CDR2 FQGTGA. The CDR3 has 13 amino acids. CDR3 bases: TGTGCCAGCAGCCCCGGACTAAGCCCGAGGAAGTATTTT. The encoded protein is CASSPGLSPRKYF.

J is TRBJ1-2 and V is TRBV18; 7 bases match TRBD1. V was pared by 5 bases and J by 8 bases, with 8 bases of the junction left unmatched. Germline V CDR1 and CDR2: KGHSH, LQKENI. The length of the CDR3 is 13 residues. The CDR3 is CASSSPGGWGYTF. CDR3 coding DNA: TGTGCCAGCTCATCCCCAGGGGGATGGGGCTACACCTTC.

The table lists this clone with a few counts. The chain employs TRBV18 and TRBJ2-2; D possibly uses TRBD1 or TRBD2 (5 bases each). The CDR3 consists of 12 residues. Between the trimmed V and J ends, which lost 4 bases and 7 bases, there was a span of 7 bases. Germline V gene sequence: CDR1 KGHSH, CDR2 LQKENI. The chain's CDR3 is CASSRDRGELFF. CDR3 sequence (DNA): TGTGCCAGCTCACGGGACCGCGGGGAGCTGTTTTTT.

The chain has TRBV5-8 and TRBJ1-2; no reliable D call. The ends were cut back, 9 bases at V and 1 base at J, with 22 bases in the middle. This CDR3 contains 16 residues. Germline values: CDR1 SGHTS, CDR2 YDEGEE. CDR3 nucleotides: TGTGCCATCTTTGGTCGGAGAAACAACCTTAACTATGGCTACACCTTC. This codes for CAIFGRRNNLNYGYTF.

The V gene is TRBV7-9, the J gene TRBJ2-7; D unresolved. Between the trimmed V and J ends, which lost 1 base and 0 bases, there was a span of 1 base. Germline loops: CDR1 SEHNR, CDR2 FQNEAQ (reference sequence). This CDR3 comprises 12 residues. In DNA form, the CDR3 reads TGTGCCAGCAGCTTAGGCTCCTACGAGCAGTACTTC. This encodes CASSLGSYEQYF.

This clone was counted a few times. As DNA, the CDR3 is TGTGCCAGCAGCGTCTTAGCGGTCTCCTACAATGAGCAGTTCTTC. This sequence encodes CASSVLAVSYNEQFF. The chain couples TRBV7-3 to TRBJ2-1; possibly TRBD2 for D (6 bases). Between the trimmed V and J ends, which lost 5 bases and 0 bases, there was a span of 11 bases. This CDR3 contains 15 residues. Per germline, CDR1 SGHTA and CDR2 FQGTGA.

Only one count was recorded for this clone. V usage is TRBV29-1 and J usage is TRBJ2-2; D not resolved. In germline, CDR1 is SQVTM, CDR2 ANQGSEA. The germline V and J ends were trimmed by 4 bases and 6 bases, with 9 bases remaining between them. The CDR3 extends over 12 amino acids. The CDR3 region is CSVAQIPGELFF. The DNA of the CDR3 is TGCAGCGTTGCACAGATCCCCGGGGAGCTGTTTTTT.

The V and J genes are TRBV7-3 and TRBJ2-4; D is possibly TRBD2 (5 bases). The V end was cut by 7 bases, the J end by 3 bases, with 28 bases between. CDR1 is SGHTA, CDR2 FQGTGA, per germline. The CDR3 contains 19 residues. The CDR3 bases are TGTGCCAGCACCTCCTGTTGGGGAGTCGGTCTCAATGTCAAAAACATTCAGTACTTC. This sequence encodes CASTSCWGVGLNVKNIQYF.

This chain connects TRBV7-9 to TRBJ1-6; 10 bases match TRBD1. Germline V lookup: CDR1 SEHNR, CDR2 FQNEAQ (reference sequence). CDR3 length equals 14 residues. V dropped 8 bases and J dropped 6; count of bases not matched to a gene: 4. This chain's CDR3 is CASGDRGSNSPLHF. The CDR3 DNA reads TGTGCCAGCGGGGACAGGGGTAGTAATTCACCCCTCCACTTT.

The genes are TRBV2 and TRBJ1-1, with D unresolved. CDR3 length equals 13 residues. V lost 5 bases and J 0 bases, leaving 7 bases between the germline ends. CDR1 and CDR2 (germline): SNHLY, FYNNEI. This CDR3 reads CASSLGMNTEAFF. CDR3 in DNA: TGTGCCAGCAGTTTGGGTATGAACACTGAAGCTTTCTTT.

This sequence joins TRBV7-3 and TRBJ2-1, with a tentative D call TRBD2 (6 bases). Trimming pared 5 bases from V and 6 bases from J, leaving 17 bases between. The germline CDR1 and CDR2 sequences are SGHTA and FQGTGA. The CDR3 has 15 residues. The CDR3 spells CASSRQLAPSNEQFF. The DNA for the CDR3 is TGTGCCAGCAGCCGCCAACTAGCACCTAGCAATGAGCAGTTCTTC.

The rearrangement joins TRBV11-2 to TRBJ2-6; the D is unclear. The length of the CDR3 is 14 residues. V lost 3 bases and J 0 bases, leaving 3 bases between the germline ends. Germline assignment: CDR1 SGHAT and CDR2 FQNNGV. CDR3 in DNA: TGTGCCAGCAGCTTCTCCTCTGGGGCCAACGTCCTGACTTTC. Protein product: CASSFSSGANVLTF.

The chain couples TRBV7-9 to TRBJ2-1; D possibly matches TRBD1 or TRBD2 (6 bases each). The CDR3 runs to 15 residues. Germline loops: CDR1 SEHNR, CDR2 FQNEAQ (reference sequence). The germline V and J ends were trimmed by 3 bases and 4 bases, with 13 bases remaining between them. The CDR3 here is CASSFWGAGYNEQFF. The CDR3 DNA sequence: TGTGCCAGCAGCTTTTGGGGGGCGGGATACAATGAGCAGTTCTTC.

V and J are TRBV28 and TRBJ1-6; 9 bases line up with TRBD1. The CDR3 runs to 16 residues. Germline V gives CDR1 MDHEN, CDR2 SYDVKM. V shed 7 bases, J shed 6 bases, and the junction held 10 bases outside the gene matches. CDR3 nucleotides: TGTGCCAGCAAAATCCCCGGACAGGGGATTAATTCACCCCTCCACTTT. As protein: CASKIPGQGINSPLHF. Variable domain in full (rest from reference TRBV28 and TRBJ1-6): DVKVTQSSRYLVKRTGEKVFLECVQDMDHENMFWYRQDPGLGLRLIYFSYDVKMKEKGDIPEGYSVSREKKERFSLILESASTNQTSMYLCASKIPGQGINSPLHFGNGTRLTVT.

This sequence joins TRBV29-1 and TRBJ2-7, with D perhaps matching TRBD1 (5 bases). Germline V lookup: CDR1 SQVTM, CDR2 ANQGSEA. This CDR3 has 12 amino acids. V was cut by 4 bases and J by 0 bases, with 7 bases left in between. The CDR3 sequence is CSVGTNSYEQYF. The CDR3 DNA follows: TGCAGCGTTGGGACAAACTCCTACGAGCAGTACTTC.

The chain couples TRBV5-1 to TRBJ2-7; the D is unclear. Germline loops: CDR1 SGHRS, CDR2 YFSETQ. The CDR3 loop spans 13 amino acids. Trimming pared 0 bases from V and 6 bases from J, leaving 10 bases between. The CDR3 DNA sequence: TGCGCCAGCAGCTTGGGGCCGGGTGGCGAGCAGTACTTC. Translated, it gives CASSLGPGGEQYF. Looking up the rest from reference TRBV5-1 and TRBJ2-7 gives the full variable domain: KAGVTQTPRYLIKTRGQQVTLSCSPISGHRSVSWYQQTPGQGLQFLFEYFSETQRNKGNFPGRFSGRQFSNSRSEMNVSTLELGDSALYLCASSLGPGGEQYFGPGTRLTVT.